This TCR beta chain was recovered during a study of patients and donors after allogeneic stem cell transplantation. A single record per CDR3 protein comes from TCRdb applying MiXCR to the RT-PCR reads. The data show over 350,000 distinct CDR3 sequences, around 15% seen once. Trimming pared 4 bases from V and 7 bases from J, leaving 24 bases between. The CDR3 extends over 17 amino acids. Germline-derived CDR1 and CDR2 are SGHRS and YFSETQ. The sample consisted of blood, either unsorted or a sorted T cell fraction (not recorded which). J is TRBJ2-1 and V is TRBV5-1; no clear D gene. This receptor was identified in a human donor who was either an allogeneic HSCT recipient or a stem cell or donor lymphocyte infusion donor (not recorded which). It is not recorded whose cells these are; they may come from a transplant donor. The DNA of the CDR3 is TGCGCCAGCAGCCCCGGATTGCGTCCATCCCGAGGAAATGAGCAGTTCTTC. It yields the protein CASSPGLRPSRGNEQFF.